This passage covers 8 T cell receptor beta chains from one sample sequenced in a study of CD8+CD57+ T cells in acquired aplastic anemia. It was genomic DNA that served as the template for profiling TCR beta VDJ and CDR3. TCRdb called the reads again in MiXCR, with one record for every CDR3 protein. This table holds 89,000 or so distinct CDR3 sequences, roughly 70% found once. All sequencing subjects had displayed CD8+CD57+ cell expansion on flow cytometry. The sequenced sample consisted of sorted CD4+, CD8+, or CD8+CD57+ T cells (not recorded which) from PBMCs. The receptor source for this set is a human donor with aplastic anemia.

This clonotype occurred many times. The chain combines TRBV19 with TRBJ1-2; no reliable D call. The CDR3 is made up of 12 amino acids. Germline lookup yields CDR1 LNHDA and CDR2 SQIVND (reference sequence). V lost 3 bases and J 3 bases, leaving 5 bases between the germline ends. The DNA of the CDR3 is TGTGCCAGTAGTATTGGGGACTATGGCTACACCTTC. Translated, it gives CASSIGDYGYTF.

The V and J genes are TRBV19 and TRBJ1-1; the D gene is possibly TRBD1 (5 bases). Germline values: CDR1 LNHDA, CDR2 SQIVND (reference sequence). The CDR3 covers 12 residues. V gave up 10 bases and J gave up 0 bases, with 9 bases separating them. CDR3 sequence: CANQGMNTEAFF. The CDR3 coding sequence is TGTGCCAACCAGGGCATGAACACTGAAGCTTTCTTT.

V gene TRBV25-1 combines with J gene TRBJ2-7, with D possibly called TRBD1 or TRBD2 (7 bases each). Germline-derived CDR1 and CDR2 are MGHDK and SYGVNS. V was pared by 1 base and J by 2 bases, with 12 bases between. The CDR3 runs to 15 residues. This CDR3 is CASSESQGGAYEQYF. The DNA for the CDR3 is TGTGCCAGCAGTGAATCCCAGGGGGGGGCCTACGAGCAGTACTTC.

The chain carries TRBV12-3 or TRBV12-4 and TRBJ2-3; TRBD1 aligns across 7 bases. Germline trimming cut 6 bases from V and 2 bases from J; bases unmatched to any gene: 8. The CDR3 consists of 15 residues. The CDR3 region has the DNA TGTGCCAGCAGACCGAGACAGGGCAACACAGATACGCAGTATTTT. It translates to CASRPRQGNTDTQYF.

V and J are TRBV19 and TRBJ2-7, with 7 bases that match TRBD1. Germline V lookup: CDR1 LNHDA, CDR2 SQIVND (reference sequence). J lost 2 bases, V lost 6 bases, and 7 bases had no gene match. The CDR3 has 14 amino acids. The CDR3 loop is CASSTTGTPYEQYF. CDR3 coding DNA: TGTGCCAGTAGCACGACAGGGACCCCCTACGAGCAGTACTTC.

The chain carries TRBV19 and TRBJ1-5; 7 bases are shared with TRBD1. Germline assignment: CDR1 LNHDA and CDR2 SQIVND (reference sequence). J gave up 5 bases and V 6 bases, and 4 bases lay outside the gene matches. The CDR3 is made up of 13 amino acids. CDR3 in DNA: TGTGCCAGTAGAGACAGGGACCATCAGCCCCAGCATTTT. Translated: CASRDRDHQPQHF.

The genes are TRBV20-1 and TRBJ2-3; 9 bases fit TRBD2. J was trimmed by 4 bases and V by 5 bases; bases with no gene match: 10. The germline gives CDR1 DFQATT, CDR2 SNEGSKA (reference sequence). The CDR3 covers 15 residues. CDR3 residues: CSAFHSGRNADTQYF. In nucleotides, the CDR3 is TGCAGTGCTTTCCATAGCGGGAGAAACGCAGATACGCAGTATTTT.

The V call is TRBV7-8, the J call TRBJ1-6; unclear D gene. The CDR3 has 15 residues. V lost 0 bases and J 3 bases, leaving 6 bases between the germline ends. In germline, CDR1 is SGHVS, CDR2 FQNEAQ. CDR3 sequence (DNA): TGTGCCAGCAGCTTAGCGAGGGACTATAATTCACCCCTCCACTTT. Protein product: CASSLARDYNSPLHF.